The clone carrying this T cell receptor beta chain has just one count. This record comes from a study of tumor-infiltrating lymphocytes in primary liver carcinoma. The wider study: Both sexes were represented among patients, who were 30 to 69 years old. Spanning 4.2 to 10 cm, the tumors were T1-T3 N0M0. Productive TCRbeta read counts per sample ran from roughly 3.7 to 6.8 million and were similar across tissue types.

The source of the blood RNA was unsorted whole blood, and germline DNA was extracted as well. With a constant-region primer, TCR beta cDNA was made from 450 to 550 ng of total RNA. Each TCR beta library was derived from three nested multiplex PCR rounds that employed slightly modified ARM-PCR. TCRdb re-derived calls from the multiplex PCR reads in MiXCR, one entry per CDR3 protein. The sample records more than 150,000 distinct CDR3 sequences, less than 65% being singletons. The sequence was collected from a man in his forties with primary liver carcinoma and hepatitis B virus infection. Sequencing used peripheral blood.

CDR3 coding DNA: TGCGCCAGCAGCCATGCCCTTGGGGGCCTAGGGAACAATGAGCAGTTCTTC. This gives the protein CASSHALGGLGNNEQFF. V gene TRBV4-1 combines with J gene TRBJ2-1; D is possibly TRBD1 (6 bases). The CDR3 sequence is 17 residues long. Germline-derived CDR1 and CDR2 are MGHRA and YSYEKL. The ends were cut back, 3 bases at V and 5 bases at J, with 20 bases in the middle.